This is a list of T cell receptor beta chains from one sample in a study of T-cell reconstitution after alpha-beta-depleted transplantation in children. One entry per CDR3 protein, called by TCRdb with MiXCR from the PCR reads. This table has about 200,000 distinct CDR3 sequences, about 7% appearing once. The material was PBMCs, obtained before TCRalphabeta/CD19-depleted stem cell transplant. The source is a boy aged 2-15 years with acute lymphoblastic leukemia, due to receive a stem cell transplant. CDR3s include the opening cysteine and the closing phenylalanine or tryptophan. Each record gives: V gene, D gene, J gene, clone size, CDR3 DNA, CDR3 protein. D genes are given only for firm matches. Some rows have no size entry. The others give once, few or many, or a class for an expanded clone.

>TRBV11-2|.|TRBJ1-3|few
TGTGCCAGCAGCCCCTTCACAGGAACTGGAAACACCATATATTTT
CASSPFTGTGNTIYF
>TRBV28|.|TRBJ1-3|.
TGTGCCAGCAGTTTAGGGGGAGACACCATATATTTT
CASSLGGDTIYF
>TRBV21-1|.|TRBJ2-5|many
TGTGCCAGCAGCCCACGGGCGGGGGGAGAGACCCAGTACTTC
CASSPRAGGETQYF
>TRBV14|.|TRBJ2-1|many
TGTGCCCTAGGACCATTAGAGCCATATAATGAGCAGTTCTTC
CALGPLEPYNEQFF
>TRBV18|.|TRBJ2-7|many
TGTGCCAGCTCACCCGGCAAGTCCTCCTACGAGCAGTACTTC
CASSPGKSSYEQYF
>TRBV6-2/TRBV6-3|.|TRBJ1-1|few
TGTGCCAGCAGGATGGGGCTTTGGACTGAAGCTTTCTTT
CASRMGLWTEAFF
>TRBV29-1|TRBD1|TRBJ2-3|few
TGCAGCGTTGAAAGGCGGGACAGGCCCACAGATACGCAGTATTTT
CSVERRDRPTDTQYF
>TRBV20-1|.|TRBJ1-5|many
TGCAGTGCTAGAGATGCAAGACTAACAAATCAGCCCCAGCATTTT
CSARDARLTNQPQHF
>TRBV24-1|.|TRBJ1-5|many
TGTGCCACTTCAACAGGGCGCAATCAGCCCCAGCATTTT
CATSTGRNQPQHF
>TRBV29-1|TRBD1|TRBJ2-7|many
TGCAGCGTAGTCGGGACAGACACAAGCTCCTACGAGCAGTACTTC
CSVVGTDTSSYEQYF
>TRBV7-2|TRBD2|TRBJ2-2|many
TGTGCCAGCAGCCCACTAGCGGGATACACCGGGGAGCTGTTTTTT
CASSPLAGYTGELFF
>TRBV2|TRBD1|TRBJ1-1|few
TGTGCCAGCAGCGAGGACAGGATGAACACTGAAGCTTTCTTT
CASSEDRMNTEAFF
>TRBV7-2|.|TRBJ2-1|many
TGTGCCAGCAGCTTAGGGGGGAGCTTACAGCAGAATGAGCAGTTCTTC
CASSLGGSLQQNEQFF
>TRBV5-1|.|TRBJ2-7|few
TGCGCCAGCAGCTTGGAAGAGCCCCGCACAGGGTCCTACGAGCAGTACTTC
CASSLEEPRTGSYEQYF
>TRBV7-8|TRBD2|TRBJ2-2|.
TGTGCCAGCAGTCAGGGACTAGCGGGGGTCACCGGGGAGCTGTTTTTT
CASSQGLAGVTGELFF
>TRBV12-3/TRBV12-4|.|TRBJ1-1|many
TGTGCCAGCACCCTCCGGACAGACAACACTGAAGCTTTCTTT
CASTLRTDNTEAFF
>TRBV7-3|.|TRBJ2-6|.
TGTGCCAGCAGCTTAAACAGGGTATCTAGTGGGGCCAACGTCCTGACTTTC
CASSLNRVSSGANVLTF
>TRBV5-5|.|TRBJ2-1|many
TGTGCCAGCAGCCCTAACGCCGGGCAGTTCTTC
CASSPNAGQFF
>TRBV29-1|.|TRBJ1-4|many
TGCAGCGTTGAGTCCCCCTTTAATGAAAAACTGTTTTTT
CSVESPFNEKLFF
>TRBV12-3/TRBV12-4|TRBD1|TRBJ1-1|few
TGTGCCAGCAGTTCTGGACAGGGCGGCCCTGGTGAAGCTTTCTTT
CASSSGQGGPGEAFF
>TRBV6-5|.|TRBJ2-3|many
TGTGCCAGCAGTTACGAAAGATCACAGATACTAGGTACAGATACGCAGTATTTT
CASSYERSQILGTDTQYF
>TRBV5-5|.|TRBJ1-2|few
TGTGCCAGCAGCTTCGATTCGGGCATTGGCTACACCTTC
CASSFDSGIGYTF
>TRBV20-1|TRBD1|TRBJ2-4|few
TGCAGTGCCCTGAGGACAGGGGGCTCCAGCCCGTTC
CSALRTGGSSPF
>TRBV10-2|.|TRBJ2-7|many
TGCGCCAGCAGTGAGCTCAGGATCTACGAGCAGTACTTC
CASSELRIYEQYF
>TRBV2|TRBD1|TRBJ1-5|many
TGTGCCAGCACGACGGACAGGTTCACTTATAGCAATCAGCCCCAGCATTTT
CASTTDRFTYSNQPQHF
>TRBV4-3|.|TRBJ2-7|many
TGCGCCAGCAGCCAAGAGGTTGCGAGGGCCTACGAGCAGTACTTC
CASSQEVARAYEQYF
>TRBV6-1|.|TRBJ1-5|few
TGTGCCAGCAGTGGCCACGGGGGGGGAGATCAGCCCCAGCATTTT
CASSGHGGGDQPQHF
>TRBV20-1|TRBD2|TRBJ2-1|many
TGCAGTGCTCCAGCGGGAGACGGGTACAATGAGCAGTTCTTC
CSAPAGDGYNEQFF
>TRBV4-2|.|TRBJ2-7|.
TGTGCCAGCAGCCAAGATAGCGATGGGAGCTACGAGCAGTACTTC
CASSQDSDGSYEQYF
>TRBV29-1|.|TRBJ2-3|many
TGCAGCGTGGGGGCGGGCAGACTCACAGATACGCAGTATTTT
CSVGAGRLTDTQYF
>TRBV7-6|TRBD2|TRBJ2-3|many
TGTGCCAGCAGCCCGCGGGGGAGGACCACAGATACGCAGTATTTT
CASSPRGRTTDTQYF
>TRBV7-9|.|TRBJ2-6|many
TGTGCCAGCAGCCCGCCGGGGGCCAACGTCCTGACTTTC
CASSPPGANVLTF
>TRBV7-2|.|TRBJ2-7|many
TGTGCCAGCAGCAGGGACCCCTCCTACGAGCAGTACTTC
CASSRDPSYEQYF
>TRBV5-1|.|TRBJ2-2|many
TGCGCCAGCAGCTTCACAGGGCCCGGGGAGCTGTTTTTT
CASSFTGPGELFF
>TRBV28|.|TRBJ2-2|many
TGTGCCAGCAGTTTTCAGGGTGCGATCGGGGAGCTGTTTTTT
CASSFQGAIGELFF
>TRBV3-1|.|TRBJ2-1|.
TGTGCCAGCAGCCACGGGTCTTCGCGGGATGAGCAGTTCTTC
CASSHGSSRDEQFF
>TRBV7-9|.|TRBJ2-1|.
TGTGCCAGCAGCTCCGGGGTCTCCTACAATGAGCAGTTCTTC
CASSSGVSYNEQFF
>TRBV20-1|TRBD2|TRBJ2-7|many
TGCAGTGGCGAGCGGGAGGGCCAATACGAGCAGTACTTC
CSGEREGQYEQYF
>TRBV2|TRBD2|TRBJ2-3|many
TGTGCCAGCAATCTCCTAGCGGGAGCAGATACGCAGTATTTT
CASNLLAGADTQYF
>TRBV10-1|.|TRBJ2-1|.
TGCGCCAGCAGTGAGCCTAGCGCCGAGTCCTACAATGAGCAGTTCTTC
CASSEPSAESYNEQFF
>TRBV5-5|TRBD1|TRBJ2-3|many
TGTGCCAGCAGCTGGGACCGGGACAGGGTGGCAGATACGCAGTATTTT
CASSWDRDRVADTQYF
>TRBV7-2|.|TRBJ2-2|many
TGTGCCAGCAGCCGAGACAGTAACACCGGGGAGCTGTTTTTT
CASSRDSNTGELFF
>TRBV7-2|.|TRBJ1-1|many
TGTGCCAGCAGCACCCTAAAGGTTGTGAACACTGAAGCTTTCTTT
CASSTLKVVNTEAFF
>TRBV29-1|.|TRBJ1-4|.
TGCAGCGTCGGGTGGCAGGTTGGTGAAAAACTGTTTTTT
CSVGWQVGEKLFF
>TRBV12-3/TRBV12-4|.|TRBJ2-7|many
TGTGCCAGCAGTCCGCGTTACGGCGAGCAGTACTTC
CASSPRYGEQYF
>TRBV20-1|.|TRBJ2-6|many
TGCAGTGCTCGACCCCCTGGGGCCAACGTCCTGACTTTC
CSARPPGANVLTF
>TRBV20-1|.|TRBJ2-3|few
TGCAGTGCAACGCTTAGATTCAGCACAGATACGCAGTATTTT
CSATLRFSTDTQYF
>TRBV4-3|TRBD1|TRBJ2-2|many
TGCGCCAGCAGCCAAGAGAGTGCAGGGGGCAACGGGGAGCTGTTTTTT
CASSQESAGGNGELFF
>TRBV12-3/TRBV12-4|.|TRBJ1-6|many
TGTGCCAGCAGTTTGAGCTCCTATAATTCACCCCTCCACTTT
CASSLSSYNSPLHF
>TRBV25-1|TRBD1|TRBJ1-3|many
TGTGCCAGCAGAAGGACAGGGTGGCAAGGAAACACCATATATTTT
CASRRTGWQGNTIYF
>TRBV2|.|TRBJ1-5|many
TGTGCCAGCTCCGGGGGCATCGACGGCAATCAGCCCCAGCATTTT
CASSGGIDGNQPQHF
>TRBV20-1|TRBD2|TRBJ2-7|.
TGCAGTGCTAGAGAAGGCGGGAGGACTCTCGAGCAGTACTTC
CSAREGGRTLEQYF
>TRBV6-1|TRBD2|TRBJ2-2|few
TGTGCCAGCGCCGCGGGAGCGAACACCGGGGAGCTGTTTTTT
CASAAGANTGELFF
>TRBV3-1|.|TRBJ2-3|.
TGTGCCAGCAGCCCGGGACCGGGCACAGATACGCAGTATTTT
CASSPGPGTDTQYF